This T cell receptor (beta chain) comes out of a study of blood T cell repertoires in COVID-19. The assay was immunoSEQ multiplex PCR, and TCRdb's table has in-frame clones only and misses some. The repertoire holds around 160,000 clones, around four fifths seen once, with around 3.1% in the top ten. The sample comprised peripheral blood. This clonotype was sampled from a woman aged 40 to 50 with active or convalescent COVID-19.

This chain's CDR3 is CASSSGRQGEKLFF. DNA of the CDR3: TGTGCCAGTAGTTCGGGGAGACAGGGTGAAAAACTGTTTTTT. The gene calls are TRBV19 and TRBJ1-4; TRBD1 aligns across 7 bases. V gave up 5 bases and J gave up 7 bases; unmatched junction bases: 7. Germline CDR1 reads LNHDA; CDR2 reads SQIVND (reference sequence). The CDR3 is 14 amino acids.